This TCR beta chain is drawn from a study of cytomegalovirus exposure and HLA in healthy donors (dated by TCRdb to the late 2010s). Describing the broader study: An earlier analysis of more than 550 of the donors reported 276 Gb of sequence data and roughly 120 million unique TCR beta sequences obtained from about 179 million T cells. A later analysis re-examined previously published TCR beta repertoires from several hundred donors and added high-resolution HLA genotyping to investigate patterns of TCR occurrence. High-throughput TCR immunosequencing, statistical association of individual TCRs with disease status, and machine learning were combined to predict cytomegalovirus infection status. Along with the approximately 670-subject first cohort, a separate validation cohort of around 110 different subjects was used. A handful of DR-DQ haplotypes were handled as single units for association and clustering because linkage in the cohort was strong. HLA typing included class I and class II loci at four-digit resolution. A later genetic analysis took genome-wide SNP genotypes for about 65% of the 666 donors and used that subset as a discovery cohort. An earlier analysis of 587 of the donors used high-throughput TCR beta sequencing to judge whether each TCR beta V gene segment behaved as functional or pseudogenic. Typing coverage differed by locus: A, B, C, DRB1 and DQB1 were typed in roughly 620-630 donors, DQA1 in roughly 500, DPA1 in 600 to 610, and DPB1 in 450 to 480. Roughly 300 gigabases of sequencing data and around 80 million unique TCR sequences made up an early release that covered some 640 HLA-typed donors. The genetic ancestry cluster associated with self-reported Caucasian donors included around four fifths of the approximately 430 genotyped donors. The study profiled the T cell repertoires of under 850 subjects by immunosequencing and related them to cytomegalovirus serostatus. The study was designed to test whether signatures of past pathogen exposure could be identified by cataloging public T cell receptors. Every repertoire in the discovery cohort had been generated on one and the same sequencing platform. Rather than using new phenotypic data, the later analysis identified candidate immune exposures from TCR beta sequences and from how often those sequences occurred across donors. On average, 235,054 unique TCR beta nucleotide sequences were sequenced per donor among about 400 genotyped donors of the cohort, with approximately 18% of those sequences being non-productive. Donor age, sex, ethnicity and CMV serostatus were collected together with the repertoire data.

The cohort consisted of 650 to 850 healthy bone marrow donors. Cohort members were all nominally healthy when sampled, although unrecorded immune exposures were likely present. The donor was CMV seropositive and was included in the group of approximately 300 seropositive cohort members. A peripheral blood sample was collected from each donor, and TCR beta sequencing was performed on peripheral blood mononuclear cells. Genomic DNA was extracted from the blood cell samples with the Qiagen DNeasy Blood Extraction Kit. Library creation used the immunoSEQ multiplex PCR assay. A mixture of 60 forward primers for TCR Vbeta segments and 13 reverse primers for TCR Jbeta segments was used in the multiplex PCR. Amplification of the CDR3 region of rearranged TCR beta genes was performed with a multiplex PCR assay on genomic DNA. The amplified TCR beta libraries were sequenced on the Illumina HiSeq System as 87-base-pair reads. From the authors' description of their analysis: A later analysis tallied tens of millions of unique TCR beta chains across the 666 repertoires, and approximately 12 million of those chains were shared by two or more donors. To remove PCR and sequencing errors, raw reads were error-corrected and collapsed into unique sequences using a nearest-neighbor algorithm that merged closely related sequences. To assign V, D and J gene segments, CDR3 sequences were aligned to IMGT reference sequences. For a sequence to be retained, a match of at least six nucleotides was required to both a V gene segment and a J gene segment. Rearrangements were classified as productive when the CDR3 lacked stop codons and remained in frame with V and J, and all other rearrangements were classified as non-productive. CDR3 was defined according to IMGT convention as the region running from the second conserved V-encoded cysteine to the conserved J-encoded phenylalanine. The earlier analysis of fewer than 750 of the donors excluded sequences that lacked an unambiguous match to a single V gene segment. In an earlier analysis of 450 to 700 of the donors, V segments were called functional above 56.7% productive rearrangements and were called segregating when the between-donor standard deviation exceeded 5%. To diagnose cytomegalovirus status from the catalog of TCR beta chain sequences, a statistical classification framework was built. In a later analysis, TCR nucleotide sequences were compared against IMGT/GENE-DB human TR gene sequences so that V and J genes could be assigned. The TCRdist pipeline was used in a later analysis to assign CDR3 sequences and most-parsimonious VDJ recombination scenarios. A later analysis defined each TCR beta chain by its CDR3 amino acid sequence plus V-gene family, and excluded reads lacking a unique V-gene family. To address suspected cross-contamination and a sequencing artifact, a later analysis removed roughly 640 highly shared, low-generation-probability nucleotide sequences. In a later analysis, a clonal expansion index was calculated for each public chain from normalized within-repertoire ranks of inferred template counts. In a later analysis, generation probabilities were computed with a VDJ recombination model fitted to out-of-frame rearrangements, and the resulting probabilities were checked against IGoR. In a later analysis, hypergeometric tests were used to score TCR-TCR, TCR-HLA and TCR-CMV co-occurrence, with a repertoire-size bias correction applied to TCR pairs. A later analysis estimated false discovery rates by permuting HLA or CMV assignments 20 times. In a later analysis, co-occurring TCRs were grouped using DBSCAN, with TCRdist sequence similarity added in when clustering inside HLA-allele-positive subsets. Repertoires with fewer than 30,000 or more than 120,000 public chains, plus five repertoires with anomalous nucleotide sharing, were excluded from co-occurrence clustering. Imported from immuneACCESS, the table was reduced by TCRdb to in-frame sequences with V and J called. These copies leave out some clones; in studies compared against another copy, an unresolved V gene accounts for under half, and the cause of the remainder is not known. Clone size and the V and J calls come from that table; the DNA yielded D and trimming. The sample table contains 150,000 to 200,000 clones; only one count was recorded for less than 90% of them. The top ten constitute over 4% of the sample.

Findings and caveats that apply to the study as a whole: A later analysis found that TCR association rates varied across HLA loci, with DRB1 alleles showing the most associated TCRs and HLA-C alleles the fewest. Because some donors lacked HLA typing at each locus, the association tests relied only on the typed subset. An earlier analysis of around 540 of the donors showed that most TCR beta V segments appeared in productive rearrangements either about 90% or about 30% of the time, which broadly matched IMGT annotations. Over 15 rarely observed V segments, including chromosome 9 orphons, were excluded from the earlier analysis of approximately 600 of the donors because counts were too low. A further reported finding was that TCR beta sequences accurately predicted the HLA-A and HLA-B alleles for most subjects in the first cohort. Strong co-occurrence of HLA alleles, especially DR and DQ, made assigning TCR associations to individual alleles difficult. In vitro tests confirmed that three of the cytomegalovirus-associated TCR beta chains recognize cytomegalovirus antigens. The classifier was reported to diagnose cytomegalovirus status with high specificity and sensitivity in both the original cohort and the validation cohort. Most TCR sequences were seen in very few donors, while some public TCRs were found in many individuals. A cluster of highly shared sequence variants was judged likely to be a technical artifact of the sequencing pipeline. Only TCR beta chains were sequenced in this cohort, and the absence of alpha or paired-chain data limited detectable features. According to the authors, the approach could potentially be generalized to other disease states and immunological phenotypes. The study listed 164 TCR beta chains as associated with cytomegalovirus. Presence/absence analyses assumed roughly uniform sequencing depth across donors, an assumption that may not hold. A later genetic analysis associated a missense DCLRE1C variant with V-gene and J-gene trimming of TCR beta chains, and an independent cohort replicated the association. Compared with equally common non-associated chains, HLA-associated TCR beta chains in a later analysis were more clonally expanded and had lower generation probabilities. A later genetic analysis reported fewer N-insertions in productive TCRs among donors in an Asian-associated ancestry cluster than the roughly 700-donor mean. For the cohort, immune exposure information was limited to CMV serostatus. A later analysis reported that several top co-occurrence clusters appeared linked to parvovirus B19, influenza, CMV and Epstein-Barr virus. The 87-base-pair reads could not distinguish some IMGT-functional V segments, including TRBV6-2 and TRBV6-3, so those segments were excluded. Correlated functional status among segregating V segments might be attributable to linkage disequilibrium, but an unknown experimental factor could not be ruled out. A later analysis found that most CMV-associated TCR beta chains appeared HLA-restricted, with HLA associations seemingly driven largely by CMV exposure. Specific HLA alleles were associated with around 18,000 TCR beta sequences at a false discovery rate of 0.05 in a later analysis.

The CDR3 measures 15 amino acids from cysteine to phenylalanine. Left in the record is the CDR3 DNA by itself, 45 bases read in frame from the first base. From V the trimming removes 4 bases and from J it removes 7 bases, while the gene matches leave 8 bases of the junction unaccounted for. CDR1 and CDR2 were assigned from the germline V gene as SGHRS and YFSETQ. With respect to this clone: The target of this receptor is not known. Qualities for individual bases were not recorded, and no much larger clone is one base off.

The sample comprised PBMCs. The TCR comes from a man aged 45 to 65 in good health and CMV-seropositive. The chain links TRBV5-1 with TRBJ1-4, with 9 central nucleotides matching TRBD1. The CDR3 region reads CASSTQQGAGEKLFF. The base sequence is TGCGCCAGCAGCACTCAACAGGGGGCCGGTGAAAAACTGTTTTTT.